Listed below are T cell receptor beta chains from one sample, sequenced in a study of T-cell reconstitution after alpha-beta-depleted transplantation in children. From the PCR reads, TCRdb called clonotypes with MiXCR, one entry per CDR3 protein. The table lists 250,000 to 400,000 distinct CDR3 sequences, approximately 23% of them singletons. The sequenced sample was PBMCs, mostly from graft donor cells, obtained 180 days after TCRalphabeta/CD19-depleted stem cell transplant. The receptors shown here come from a male patient aged 10 to 17 who had a stem cell transplant for acute lymphoblastic leukemia, so the T cells may come from the graft donor. The CDR3 runs from the conserved cysteine through the conserved F or W. A D gene is named only where the DNA matches it firmly. Clone size is not always given. Where it is, it says once, few, many or a class for expanded clones.

D gene: TRBD2; clone size: .; CDR3 length: 15; J gene: TRBJ2-1; V gene: TRBV29-1; CDR3 DNA: TGCAGCGTTGATGGGTCCGGGAGGGAATACAATGAGCAGTTCTTC; CDR3 protein: CSVDGSGREYNEQFF
D gene: .; clone size: .; CDR3 length: 16; J gene: TRBJ2-7; V gene: TRBV7-6; CDR3 DNA: TGTGCCAGCAGCCCTACGGCCTTCGACAGCTCCTACGAGCAGTACTTC; CDR3 protein: CASSPTAFDSSYEQYF
D gene: TRBD2; clone size: few; CDR3 length: 18; J gene: TRBJ2-1; V gene: TRBV12-3/TRBV12-4; CDR3 DNA: TGTGCCAGCACCTTTGACACTTCTAGAACGGGAGGGTGGAATGAGCAGTTCTTC; CDR3 protein: CASTFDTSRTGGWNEQFF
D gene: .; clone size: few; CDR3 length: 13; J gene: TRBJ2-7; V gene: TRBV29-1; CDR3 DNA: TGCAGCGTTGCAGCTAGTGGAGCTTACGAGCAGTACTTC; CDR3 protein: CSVAASGAYEQYF
D gene: .; clone size: .; CDR3 length: 14; J gene: TRBJ1-1; V gene: TRBV7-2; CDR3 DNA: TGTGCCAGCAGCTCCCACAGGGTGAGGACTGAAGCTTTCTTT; CDR3 protein: CASSSHRVRTEAFF
D gene: TRBD2; clone size: few; CDR3 length: 16; J gene: TRBJ2-5; V gene: TRBV10-3; CDR3 DNA: TGTGCCATCAGTGCGGGAGGGGAGGTACGGAGGGAGACCCAGTACTTC; CDR3 protein: CAISAGGEVRRETQYF
D gene: .; clone size: .; CDR3 length: 16; J gene: TRBJ2-2; V gene: TRBV5-1; CDR3 DNA: TGCGCCAGCAGCTTGGTGGGTCGATTGAACACCGGGGAGCTGTTTTTT; CDR3 protein: CASSLVGRLNTGELFF
D gene: .; clone size: once; CDR3 length: 16; J gene: TRBJ2-1; V gene: TRBV6-1; CDR3 DNA: TGTGCCAGCAGAAGACTGACTTTAAGCTCCTACAATGAGCAGTTCTTC; CDR3 protein: CASRRLTLSSYNEQFF
D gene: .; clone size: few; CDR3 length: 16; J gene: TRBJ1-2; V gene: TRBV5-1; CDR3 DNA: TGCGCCAGCAGCTTGGGGGGGGCAGGAGGCCGTAATGGCTACACCTTC; CDR3 protein: CASSLGGAGGRNGYTF
D gene: TRBD2; clone size: .; CDR3 length: 15; J gene: TRBJ2-7; V gene: TRBV7-9; CDR3 DNA: TGTGCCAGCAGCTTTGGCGGGAGAGGTCTGGGCGAGCAGTACTTC; CDR3 protein: CASSFGGRGLGEQYF
D gene: .; clone size: few; CDR3 length: 16; J gene: TRBJ1-6; V gene: TRBV27; CDR3 DNA: TGTGCCAGCAGCCTATCGGGAGTCTCCTATAATTCACCCCTCCACTTT; CDR3 protein: CASSLSGVSYNSPLHF
D gene: .; clone size: .; CDR3 length: 16; J gene: TRBJ1-5; V gene: TRBV19; CDR3 DNA: TGTGCCAGTAGTGTACAGGGTTACAATGGCAATCAGCCCCAGCATTTT; CDR3 protein: CASSVQGYNGNQPQHF
D gene: .; clone size: many; CDR3 length: 15; J gene: TRBJ2-2; V gene: TRBV20-1; CDR3 DNA: TGCAGTGCTAGTAGGGCGAGGACGAACACCGGGGAGCTGTTTTTT; CDR3 protein: CSASRARTNTGELFF
D gene: .; clone size: .; CDR3 length: 16; J gene: TRBJ2-7; V gene: TRBV7-3; CDR3 DNA: TGTGCCAGCAGTCGCACCTCTCAGCGGAGCTCCTACGAGCAGTACTTC; CDR3 protein: CASSRTSQRSSYEQYF
D gene: .; clone size: .; CDR3 length: 18; J gene: TRBJ2-2; V gene: TRBV3-1; CDR3 DNA: TGTGCCAGCAGCCAAGATATAGGGCTCGGCGCGAACACCGGGGAGCTGTTTTTT; CDR3 protein: CASSQDIGLGANTGELFF
D gene: .; clone size: .; CDR3 length: 16; J gene: TRBJ2-7; V gene: TRBV20-1; CDR3 DNA: TGCAGTGCTAGGGTCGGGGCAGGGAGGAGCCCCTACGAGCAGTACTTC; CDR3 protein: CSARVGAGRSPYEQYF
D gene: TRBD1; clone size: .; CDR3 length: 15; J gene: TRBJ1-1; V gene: TRBV7-9; CDR3 DNA: TGTGCCAGCAGCTCAAAGGGACAGTTGGGGACTGAAGCTTTCTTT; CDR3 protein: CASSSKGQLGTEAFF
D gene: .; clone size: .; CDR3 length: 13; J gene: TRBJ2-1; V gene: TRBV5-1; CDR3 DNA: TGCGCCAGCAGAGAGGGTCTGCACGATGAGCAGTTCTTC; CDR3 protein: CASREGLHDEQFF
D gene: TRBD2; clone size: .; CDR3 length: 15; J gene: TRBJ2-7; V gene: TRBV13; CDR3 DNA: TGTGCCAGCAGTCCCCGGGGTAGCGGGTTTTACGAGCAGTACTTC; CDR3 protein: CASSPRGSGFYEQYF
D gene: .; clone size: few; CDR3 length: 16; J gene: TRBJ2-7; V gene: TRBV21-1; CDR3 DNA: TGTGCCAGCAGCTCCCGGACTAGCGGGAGGTACTACGAGCAGTACTTC; CDR3 protein: CASSSRTSGRYYEQYF
D gene: .; clone size: .; CDR3 length: 14; J gene: TRBJ1-3; V gene: TRBV5-5; CDR3 DNA: TGTGCCAGCAGCAGCAGGGTGGCTGGAAACACCATATATTTT; CDR3 protein: CASSSRVAGNTIYF
D gene: .; clone size: few; CDR3 length: 16; J gene: TRBJ1-2; V gene: TRBV7-9; CDR3 DNA: TGTGCCAGCAGCTTGTGGGGAGGGGTTCGCGGCTATGGCTACACCTTC; CDR3 protein: CASSLWGGVRGYGYTF
D gene: .; clone size: .; CDR3 length: 16; J gene: TRBJ1-1; V gene: TRBV20-1; CDR3 DNA: TGCAGTGCCAAAGGAGGAGTTAGATATCTGAACACTGAAGCTTTCTTT; CDR3 protein: CSAKGGVRYLNTEAFF
D gene: TRBD1; clone size: .; CDR3 length: 17; J gene: TRBJ2-3; V gene: TRBV5-1; CDR3 DNA: TGCGCCAGCAGCCTAACCGTGACAGGGGTAGGGACAGATACGCAGTATTTT; CDR3 protein: CASSLTVTGVGTDTQYF
D gene: .; clone size: .; CDR3 length: 14; J gene: TRBJ1-1; V gene: TRBV11-2; CDR3 DNA: TGTGCCAGCAGCTTAGGTGGGGATTACACTGAAGCTTTCTTT; CDR3 protein: CASSLGGDYTEAFF
D gene: .; clone size: .; CDR3 length: 14; J gene: TRBJ2-2; V gene: TRBV19; CDR3 DNA: TGTGCCAGTAGTCGCAGGTTCGACACCGGGGAGCTGTTTTTT; CDR3 protein: CASSRRFDTGELFF